These T cell receptor beta chains were read from a single sample in a study of shared clonotypes between healthy human individuals. Profiled with immunoSEQ multiplex PCR; TCRdb holds only in-frame clones, not every one. The sample gives 1,500,000 or so clones, 97% to 99% of which show up once; 0.3% to 0.45% is in the top ten. The material sequenced was naive CD4+ T cells sorted from blood. The receptors were sampled from a young man in good health. CDR3s include the opening cysteine and the closing phenylalanine or tryptophan. The order of the fields is J gene, D gene, V gene, clone size, CDR3 protein, CDR3 DNA. The D gene is left open where the match is weak. Clone size is stated in some rows and not others, as once, few, many or a class when expanded.

>TRBJ2-7|-|TRBV7-4|-
CASSLDRIDYEQYF
TGTGCCAGCAGCTTAGACAGGATTGACTACGAGCAGTACTTC
>TRBJ2-1|-|TRBV11-2|-
CASSLASHPRQFF
TGTGCCAGCAGCTTAGCGTCCCATCCCCGGCAGTTCTTC
>TRBJ2-5|TRBD2|TRBV5-1|-
CASSWEAGVSQYF
TGCGCCAGCAGCTGGGAGGCGGGGGTATCGCAGTACTTC
>TRBJ2-4|-|TRBV7-2|-
CASSLELGRGAKNIQYF
TGTGCCAGCAGCTTAGAGCTTGGCAGGGGAGCCAAAAACATTCAGTACTTC
>TRBJ2-7|-|TRBV6-1|-
CASSRGTSYEQYF
TGTGCCAGCAGCCGGGGCACCTCCTACGAGCAGTACTTC
>TRBJ2-7|TRBD2|TRBV5-6|-
CASSLVGTSEYEQYF
TGTGCCAGCAGCTTGGTAGGGACTAGCGAATACGAGCAGTACTTC
>TRBJ2-5|TRBD2|TRBV5-5|-
CASIKLQTSGVKETQYF
TGTGCCAGCATCAAACTTCAAACTAGCGGGGTCAAAGAGACCCAGTACTTC
>TRBJ2-5|-|TRBV9|-
CASSVASTETQYF
TGTGCCAGCAGCGTAGCTAGTACGGAGACCCAGTACTTC
>TRBJ2-2|-|TRBV9|-
CASSVAGANTGELFF
TGTGCCAGCAGCGTAGCTGGAGCCAACACCGGGGAGCTGTTTTTT
>TRBJ2-1|TRBD2|TRBV7-6|-
CASSLEVGLAGGAYNEQFF
TGTGCCAGCAGCTTAGAGGTGGGACTAGCGGGAGGGGCCTACAATGAGCAGTTCTTC
>TRBJ1-1|-|TRBV2|-
CASRGEGGYLEAFF
TGTGCCAGCAGAGGTGAAGGGGGTTACCTAGAAGCTTTCTTT
>TRBJ2-7|-|TRBV6-1|-
CAGGTDGSYEQYF
TGTGCCGGGGGGACCGACGGCTCCTACGAGCAGTACTTC
>TRBJ2-7|-|TRBV5-1|-
CASNRNTEYEQYF
TGCGCCAGCAACAGGAACACGGAATACGAGCAGTACTTC
>TRBJ2-7|TRBD2|TRBV28|-
CASWGLATSYEQYF
TGTGCCAGCTGGGGACTAGCGACTTCCTACGAGCAGTACTTC
>TRBJ2-7|TRBD1|TRBV7-8|-
CASSLVTGNRYEQYF
TGTGCCAGCAGCTTGGTGACAGGGAACCGCTACGAGCAGTACTTC
>TRBJ2-5|-|TRBV14|-
CASSQDWAKETQYF
TGTGCCAGCAGCCAAGATTGGGCGAAAGAGACCCAGTACTTC
>TRBJ2-7|-|TRBV2|-
CASRGETASFLEQYF
TGTGCCAGCAGGGGGGAGACAGCGTCGTTTCTCGAGCAGTACTTC
>TRBJ2-7|-|TRBV6-5|-
CASRRTVGYEQYF
TGTGCCAGCAGACGGACAGTAGGCTACGAGCAGTACTTC
>TRBJ2-1|-|TRBV11-2|-
CASSLDGQTYNEQFF
TGTGCCAGCAGCTTAGATGGGCAGACCTACAATGAGCAGTTCTTC
>TRBJ2-7|TRBD1|TRBV5-1|-
CASSSGQGVGYEQYF
TGCGCCAGCAGCTCTGGACAGGGGGTCGGGTACGAGCAGTACTTC
>TRBJ2-7|TRBD1|TRBV7-2|-
CASSLWDREAYEQYF
TGTGCCAGCAGCTTATGGGACAGGGAGGCGTACGAGCAGTACTTC
>TRBJ2-7|-|TRBV7-2|-
CASTVNRKGPHEQYF
TGTGCCAGCACCGTCAATCGTAAGGGTCCCCACGAGCAGTACTTC
>TRBJ2-1|TRBD2|TRBV7-3|-
CASSLGPGRPGNNEQFF
TGTGCCAGCAGCTTAGGCCCCGGGAGGCCGGGAAATAATGAGCAGTTCTTC
>TRBJ2-7|-|TRBV20-1|-
CSASTRGQPYF
TGCAGTGCTAGTACCAGAGGACAGCCCTACTTC
>TRBJ2-2|-|TRBV7-9|-
CASSLGGWSLDTGELFF
TGTGCCAGCAGCTTAGGAGGTTGGAGCCTGGACACCGGGGAGCTGTTTTTT
>TRBJ2-3|-|TRBV5-1|-
CASTAGGPLTDTQYF
TGCGCCAGCACCGCCGGTGGTCCACTAACAGATACGCAGTATTTT
>TRBJ2-3|TRBD2|TRBV5-1|-
CASSVPGTSGTGSTDTQYF
TGCGCCAGCAGCGTTCCCGGGACTAGCGGGACGGGTAGCACAGATACGCAGTATTTT
>TRBJ2-7|-|TRBV6-1|-
CASSEARDITSYEQYF
TGTGCCAGCAGTGAAGCGAGGGACATAACCTCCTACGAGCAGTACTTC
>TRBJ2-7|-|TRBV28|-
CASSLFASRVYEQYF
TGTGCCAGCAGTTTATTCGCTAGTAGGGTATACGAGCAGTACTTC
>TRBJ2-1|-|TRBV5-4|-
CASSPLDSSEKRFF
TGTGCCAGCAGCCCACTGGACAGTAGCGAGAAGCGCTTCTTC
>TRBJ1-2|TRBD1|TRBV6-1|-
CASTTTGRGLF
TGTGCCAGCACTACGACAGGGCGAGGACTCTTC
>TRBJ2-3|TRBD2|TRBV18|-
CASSPSGTRDGTDTQYF
TGTGCCAGCTCACCATCTGGGACTAGAGATGGGACAGATACGCAGTATTTT
>TRBJ2-4|-|TRBV10-3|-
CAISDVGGTKNIQYF
TGTGCCATCAGTGATGTAGGTGGGACCAAAAACATTCAGTACTTC
>TRBJ1-5|-|TRBV2|-
CASRGSDTLSNQPQHF
TGTGCCAGCAGGGGGTCAGACACCCTAAGCAATCAGCCCCAGCATTTT
>TRBJ1-1|-|TRBV27|-
CASSSSTGQITEAFF
-
>TRBJ2-7|-|TRBV2|-
CASSYTPTKQYF
TGTGCCAGCAGCTACACCCCTACGAAGCAGTACTTC
>TRBJ2-3|TRBD2|TRBV29-1|-
CSVTGLAGPTDTQYF
TGCAGCGTTACGGGACTAGCGGGGCCTACAGATACGCAGTATTTT
>TRBJ2-1|-|TRBV10-2|once
CASSQVGTGLSGNEQFF
TGCGCCAGCAGTCAGGTAGGGACGGGACTGTCAGGCAATGAGCAGTTCTTC
>TRBJ2-7|-|TRBV28|-
CASSETRSYEQYF
TGTGCCAGCTCGGAGACACGCTCCTACGAGCAGTACTTC
>TRBJ2-1|TRBD1|TRBV15|-
CATSRGGQGALGQFF
TGTGCCACCAGCAGAGGGGGACAGGGGGCGCTGGGGCAGTTCTTC
>TRBJ1-1|TRBD1|TRBV5-1|few
CASSWDRGNTEAFF
TGCGCCAGCAGCTGGGACAGGGGAAACACTGAAGCTTTCTTT
>TRBJ2-1|-|TRBV7-2|-
CASSSPASVYNEQFF
TGTGCCAGCAGCTCACCGGCTAGCGTCTACAATGAGCAGTTCTTC
>TRBJ2-5|-|TRBV30|-
CAWSVSGRGGKETQYF
TGTGCCTGGAGTGTGTCCGGCAGGGGGGGAAAAGAGACCCAGTACTTC
>TRBJ1-5|TRBD1|TRBV6-1|-
CASKSGQGFNQPQHF
TGTGCCAGCAAATCGGGACAGGGCTTCAATCAGCCCCAGCATTTT
>TRBJ2-2|TRBD2|TRBV11-2|-
CASSFSGRALTGELFF
TGTGCCAGCAGCTTTAGCGGGAGGGCCCTCACCGGGGAGCTGTTTTTT
>TRBJ2-5|-|TRBV14|-
CASSARQVSIQETQYF
TGTGCCAGCAGCGCCCGACAGGTTAGCATCCAAGAGACCCAGTACTTC
>TRBJ1-2|-|TRBV28|-
CASSLSRDGYTF
TGTGCCAGCAGTTTAAGCCGGGATGGCTACACCTTC
>TRBJ2-7|TRBD2|TRBV2|-
CASVAGVTYEQYF
TGTGCCAGCGTAGCGGGAGTAACCTACGAGCAGTACTTC
>TRBJ2-3|-|TRBV5-5|-
CASSLWEFTDTQYF
TGTGCCAGCAGCTTGTGGGAGTTCACAGATACGCAGTATTTT